The sequence of this TCR beta chain was determined in a study of early stage breast cancer tumors. Study-level information: Invasive lobular carcinomas made up about 30% of the 12 ER+/PR+/HER2- tumors.

Assay: immunoSEQ multiplex PCR; the TCRdb copy retains only in-frame clones and omits some. This table has over 40,000 clones, around 80% appearing once. Per the germline V gene, CDR1 is LNHDA and CDR2 is SQIVND (reference sequence). The CDR3 totals 15 residues. V lost 7 bases, J lost 4 bases, and 9 bases stayed unmatched. Study-wide results and caveats: Most shared enriched TCRB sequences were commonly generated ones. Blood repertoires resembled normal breast more than tumor.

With respect to this clone: Its specificity is unknown.

This chain uses TRBV19 with TRBJ1-5, with 8 bases lining up with TRBD1. The TCR comes from a person aged 35-50 years with breast cancer. Input material: blood. This chain's CDR3 is CASTRGRVLNQPQHF. As DNA, the CDR3 is TGTGCCAGTACCAGGGGGCGCGTGTTAAATCAGCCCCAGCATTTT.